This T cell receptor beta chain derives from a study of T cell repertoires in cytomegalovirus infection. Background on the study: Public signatures in TCR beta pointed to CMV infection and matching HLA type.

The CDR3 is 16 residues long. From germline, CDR1 is MNHEY and CDR2 SVGAGI. The germline V and J ends were trimmed by 0 bases and 4 bases, with 15 bases remaining between them. TCRdb redid the calling of the reads with MiXCR, one entry per CDR3 protein. The sample lists 250,000 or so distinct CDR3 sequences, around 15% seen once, with roughly half in the top ten. The chain joins TRBV6-5 to TRBJ1-1; maybe TRBD1 (5 bases). The sequenced sample was CD8+ T cells from PBMCs. The TCR sequence derives from a human donor in good health (CMV status not recorded). Some clones in this sample may be carry-over from other donors' samples. Here the CDR3 reads CASSYSRGGLITEAFF. The CDR3 DNA is TGTGCCAGCAGTTACTCGAGGGGAGGGTTGATCACTGAAGCTTTCTTT.